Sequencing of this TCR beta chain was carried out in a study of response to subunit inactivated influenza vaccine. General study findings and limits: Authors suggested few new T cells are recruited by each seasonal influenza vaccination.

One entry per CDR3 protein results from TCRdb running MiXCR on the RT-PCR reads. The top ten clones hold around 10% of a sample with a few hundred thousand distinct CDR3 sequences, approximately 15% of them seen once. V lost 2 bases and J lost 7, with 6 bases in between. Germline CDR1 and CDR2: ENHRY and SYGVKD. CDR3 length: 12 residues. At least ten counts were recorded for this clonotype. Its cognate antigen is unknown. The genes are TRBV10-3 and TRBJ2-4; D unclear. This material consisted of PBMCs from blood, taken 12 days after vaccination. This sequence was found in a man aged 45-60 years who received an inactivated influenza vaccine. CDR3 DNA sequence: TGTGCCATCAGTGAGGTGTGGAACATTCAGTACTTC. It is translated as CAISEVWNIQYF.